The 20 T cell receptor beta chains in this list originate from one sample, sequenced in a study of blood T cell repertoires in COVID-19. TCRdb's table, derived via immunoSEQ multiplex PCR, lists solely in-frame clones and lacks some. Among 150,000 to 200,000 clones listed, approximately 80% were seen once. The source material was peripheral blood. The receptors come from a woman aged 40-49 years with COVID-19, enrolled during active disease.

This rearrangement joins TRBV28 to TRBJ2-7, with D tentatively TRBD1 (6 bases). Deletions cut 5 bases from V and 4 bases from J, with 15 bases between. Germline loops: CDR1 MDHEN, CDR2 SYDVKM. This CDR3 has 14 amino acids. This CDR3 reads CASSPPQGLYEQYF. DNA for the CDR3: TGTGCCAGCAGTCCACCACAGGGTCTTTACGAGCAGTACTTC.

V gene TRBV7-9 combines with J gene TRBJ2-4, with D perhaps TRBD2 (6 bases). V was clipped by 6 bases and J by 6 bases, with 12 bases between them. CDR3 length: 13 amino acids. Germline V gives CDR1 SEHNR, CDR2 FQNEAQ (reference sequence). For the CDR3, the DNA is TGTGCCAGCAGACTTGAGGGAGGAAACATTCAGTACTTC. Its protein is CASRLEGGNIQYF. Combining the CDR3 with reference TRBV7-9 and TRBJ2-4 gives the whole variable domain DTGVSQNPRHKITKRGQNVTFRCDPISEHNRLYWYRQTLGQGPEFLTYFQNEAQLEKSRLLSDRFSAERPKGSFSTLEIQRTEQGDSAMYLCASRLEGGNIQYFGAGTRLSVL.

The V gene is TRBV6-5, the J gene TRBJ1-1, with D hard to call. This CDR3 is 11 amino acids long. CDR1 is MNHEY and CDR2 is SVGAGI in the germline V gene. The germline V and J ends were trimmed by 2 bases and 7 bases, with 5 bases remaining between them. The DNA of the CDR3 is TGTGCCAGCAGTTACCCCCGTGAAGCTTTCTTT. It is translated as CASSYPREAFF.

The genes are TRBV18 and TRBJ1-1; D not certain. The ends were cut back, 2 bases at V and 8 bases at J, with 9 bases in the middle. The CDR3 covers 12 residues. Looked up from germline, CDR1 is KGHSH and CDR2 is LQKENI. The CDR3 loop reads CASSPGSREAFF. DNA of the CDR3: TGTGCCAGCTCACCAGGGTCCAGGGAAGCTTTCTTT.

The chain combines TRBV19 with TRBJ1-5, with a weak D call TRBD1 (5 bases). The germline V and J ends were trimmed by 8 bases and 4 bases, with 12 bases remaining between them. The CDR3 spans 13 residues. Germline assignment: CDR1 LNHDA and CDR2 SQIVND (reference sequence). This chain's CDR3 is CASGPGGNQPQHF. CDR3 sequence (DNA): TGTGCCAGTGGGCCGGGGGGGAATCAGCCCCAGCATTTT.

This clone was seen a single time. The V and J genes are TRBV5-1 and TRBJ2-2; D is unclear. V lost 5 bases and J 6 bases, leaving 14 bases between the germline ends. The V gene's germline CDR1 is SGHRS and CDR2 YFSETQ. This CDR3 has 14 amino acids. The CDR3 DNA sequence: TGCGCCAGCAGGGTTGAGGTATTGGCCGGGGAGCTGTTTTTT. This codes for CASRVEVLAGELFF.

CDR3 sequence (DNA): TGTGCCAGCAGTTTAGTTTGGTCCACCGGAGGGGTTTACACCGGGGAGCTGTTTTTT. It encodes CASSLVWSTGGVYTGELFF. The chain carries TRBV28 and TRBJ2-2, with D maybe TRBD2 (6 bases). This CDR3 spans 19 amino acids. The germline gives CDR1 MDHEN, CDR2 SYDVKM. V was cut by 2 bases and J by 3 bases, with 22 bases left in between.

The rearrangement uses TRBV5-6 and TRBJ2-3, with D possibly TRBD2 on 5 matching bases. The CDR3 runs 14 residues. Trimming cost V 2 bases and J 0 bases, with 7 bases left between them. Germline CDR1 and CDR2: SGHDT and YYEEEE. CDR3 DNA: TGTGCCAGCAGCTTCCAGCGGAGCACAGATACGCAGTATTTT. Translated: CASSFQRSTDTQYF.

The chain employs TRBV28 and TRBJ1-1, with unresolved D. This CDR3 region has 12 residues. Germline CDR1 and CDR2: MDHEN and SYDVKM. V lost 11 bases, J lost 0 bases, and 10 bases lay in between. CDR3 sequence (DNA): TGTGCCCACTGGAGCGTGAACACTGAAGCTTTCTTT. Protein product: CAHWSVNTEAFF.

The chain joins TRBV21-1 to TRBJ1-1; the table's D call TRBD1 went unverified against the DNA. TRBV21-1 is an annotated pseudogene. This CDR3 is 14 amino acids long. The CDR3 region has the DNA TGTGCCAGCAGCAGACCAAAGGGGTACACTGAAGCTTTCTTT. Residues: CASSRPKGYTEAFF.

This clone has ten or more counts. This chain uses TRBV6-5 with TRBJ2-7; a weak D match, TRBD2 (6 bases). CDR1 and CDR2 (germline): MNHEY, SVGAGI. CDR3 length: 14 amino acids. V dropped 0 bases and J dropped 5 bases, with 11 bases sitting between them. The CDR3, as DNA: TGTGCCAGCAGTTACTCGCCGGGAGTAGACGAGCAGTACTTC. It encodes CASSYSPGVDEQYF.

The chain carries TRBV24-1 and TRBJ2-3, with D perhaps matching TRBD1 (5 bases). The CDR3 has 15 residues. Trimming stripped 4 bases from V and 2 bases from J, with 12 bases between. The germline V gene has CDR1 KGHDR and CDR2 SFDVKD. CDR3 amino acids: CATSDPKGFTDTQYF. The CDR3 nucleotides read TGTGCCACCAGTGACCCGAAGGGGTTCACAGATACGCAGTATTTT.

This clone was detected only once. This chain joins TRBV9 and TRBJ1-5; D may be TRBD1 (6 bases). V was clipped by 4 bases and J by 2 bases, with 13 bases between them. This CDR3 is built from 15 residues. Per germline, CDR1 SGDLS and CDR2 YYNGEE. Here the CDR3 DNA reads TGTGCCAGCAGCCGTGACAGGACGGGCAATCAGCCCCAGCATTTT. This encodes CASSRDRTGNQPQHF.

The V call is TRBV6-6, the J call TRBJ1-5; D may be TRBD1 (6 bases). Germline V gene data show CDR1 as MNHNY and CDR2 as SVGAGI (reference sequence). CDR3 length equals 15 residues. The germline V and J ends were trimmed by 7 bases and 0 bases, with 13 bases remaining between them. The CDR3 loop is CASTKGQNSNQPQHF. The CDR3 DNA sequence: TGTGCCAGCACCAAAGGACAGAATAGCAATCAGCCCCAGCATTTT.

The genes are TRBV5-1 and TRBJ2-7; no reliable D call. V dropped 4 bases and J dropped 6 bases, with 11 bases sitting between them. Germline V gives CDR1 SGHRS, CDR2 YFSETQ. This CDR3 spans 12 amino acids. CDR3 sequence reads: CASSVEAREQYF. In DNA form, the CDR3 reads TGCGCCAGCAGCGTAGAAGCTCGCGAGCAGTACTTC.

This clone was found once. The rearrangement links TRBV4-1 to TRBJ1-1; the D gene is possibly TRBD1 (6 bases). Germline V lookup: CDR1 MGHRA, CDR2 YSYEKL. V was pared by 0 bases and J by 4 bases, with 24 bases between. CDR3 length equals 19 residues. CDR3 region: CASSQDPREQGSAGTEAFF. The CDR3 region has the DNA TGCGCCAGCAGCCAAGATCCACGAGAGCAGGGGAGTGCCGGCACTGAAGCTTTCTTT.

CDR3 amino acids: CASSDSRTDNSPLHF. As DNA, the CDR3 is TGTGCCAGCAGTGACTCGAGAACAGATAATTCACCCCTCCACTTT. The V and J genes are TRBV6-4 and TRBJ1-6; D is unclear. Trimming removed 0 bases at V and 5 bases at J, with 8 bases between. Germline V gives CDR1 MRHNA, CDR2 SNTAGT. The CDR3 sequence is 15 residues long.

The chain combines TRBV18 with TRBJ2-2, with TRBD1 as a possible D gene (6 bases). This CDR3 spans 15 amino acids. The germline V and J ends were trimmed by 0 bases and 3 bases, with 8 bases remaining between them. Germline V gives CDR1 KGHSH, CDR2 LQKENI. The CDR3 sequence: CASSPPGAHTGELFF. The CDR3, as DNA: TGTGCCAGCTCACCACCGGGGGCGCACACCGGGGAGCTGTTTTTT.

This chain links TRBV5-4 with TRBJ2-5; 8 bases agree with TRBD2. The V gene end was trimmed by 4 bases and the J gene end by 5 bases; junction bases not matched to a gene: 19. CDR1 and CDR2 (germline): SGHNT, YYREEE (reference sequence). This CDR3 spans 18 amino acids. Here the CDR3 reads CASSTLLGRGARKETQYF. The CDR3 nucleotides read TGTGCCAGCAGCACGCTCCTCGGGCGGGGGGCCCGAAAGGAGACCCAGTACTTC.

A remark on this clone: At the DNA level, this CDR3 is encoded by other sequences in the same sample as well. The V gene is TRBV5-1, the J gene TRBJ1-5; D is unresolved. The germline V gene has CDR1 SGHRS and CDR2 YFSETQ. The CDR3 loop spans 15 amino acids. V was trimmed by 0 bases and J by 0 bases, leaving 7 bases between them. The CDR3 bases are TGCGCCAGCAGCTTGGACAGCTATAGCAATCAGCCCCAGCATTTT. It translates to CASSLDSYSNQPQHF.